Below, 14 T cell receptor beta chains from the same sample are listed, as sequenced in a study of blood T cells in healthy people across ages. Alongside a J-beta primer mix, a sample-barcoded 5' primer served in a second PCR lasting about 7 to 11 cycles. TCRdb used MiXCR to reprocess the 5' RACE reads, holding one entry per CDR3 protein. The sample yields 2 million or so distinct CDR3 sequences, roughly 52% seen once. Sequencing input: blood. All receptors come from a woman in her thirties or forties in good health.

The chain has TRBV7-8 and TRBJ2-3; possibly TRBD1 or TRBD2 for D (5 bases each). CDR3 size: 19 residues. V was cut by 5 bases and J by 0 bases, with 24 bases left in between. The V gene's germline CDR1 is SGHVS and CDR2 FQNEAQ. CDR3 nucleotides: TGTGCCAGCAGCAAACAGAGAAGAGGGAAGGGACCTAGCACAGATACGCAGTATTTT. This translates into CASSKQRRGKGPSTDTQYF.

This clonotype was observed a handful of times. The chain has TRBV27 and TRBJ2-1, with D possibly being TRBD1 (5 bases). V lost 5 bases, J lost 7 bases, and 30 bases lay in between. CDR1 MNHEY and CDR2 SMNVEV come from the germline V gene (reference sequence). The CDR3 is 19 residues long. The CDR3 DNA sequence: TGTGCCAGCAGTCCCCTCCCGGACACGCGTCTTACCTGGCGGAATGAGCAGTTCTTC. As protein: CASSPLPDTRLTWRNEQFF.

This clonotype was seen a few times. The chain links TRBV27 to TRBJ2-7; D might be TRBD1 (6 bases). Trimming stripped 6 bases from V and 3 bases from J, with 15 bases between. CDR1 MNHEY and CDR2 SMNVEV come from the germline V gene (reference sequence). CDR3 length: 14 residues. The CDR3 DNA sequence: TGTGCCAGCAGGCAAGGATCAGGGGACTACGAGCAGTACTTC. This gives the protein CASRQGSGDYEQYF.

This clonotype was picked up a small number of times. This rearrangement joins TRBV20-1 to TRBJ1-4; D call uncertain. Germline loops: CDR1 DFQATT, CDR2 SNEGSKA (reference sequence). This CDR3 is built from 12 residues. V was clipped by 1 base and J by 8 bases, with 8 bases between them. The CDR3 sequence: CSARVIAEKLFF. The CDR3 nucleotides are TGCAGTGCTAGAGTAATAGCCGAAAAACTGTTTTTT.

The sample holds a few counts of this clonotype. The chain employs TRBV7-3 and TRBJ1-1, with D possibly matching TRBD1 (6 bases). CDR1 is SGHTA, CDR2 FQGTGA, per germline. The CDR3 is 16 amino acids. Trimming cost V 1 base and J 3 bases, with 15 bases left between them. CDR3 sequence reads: CASSLRQAMGDTEAFF. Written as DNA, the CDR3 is TGTGCCAGCAGCTTAAGACAGGCCATGGGGGACACTGAAGCTTTCTTT.

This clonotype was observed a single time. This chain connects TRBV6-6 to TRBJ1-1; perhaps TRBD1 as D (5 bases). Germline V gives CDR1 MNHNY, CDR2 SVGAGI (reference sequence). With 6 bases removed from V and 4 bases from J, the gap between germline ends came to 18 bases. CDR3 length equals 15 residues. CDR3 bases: TGTGCCAGCAGCCCCGGTGAGGGGCTGGGCACTGAAGCTTTCTTT. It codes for CASSPGEGLGTEAFF.

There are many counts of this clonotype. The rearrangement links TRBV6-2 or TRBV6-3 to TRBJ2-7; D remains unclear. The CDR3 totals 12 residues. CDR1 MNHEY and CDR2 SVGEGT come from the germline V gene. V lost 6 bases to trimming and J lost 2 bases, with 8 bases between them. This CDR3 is CASSRRAYEQYF. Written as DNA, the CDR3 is TGTGCCAGCAGCCGCCGAGCCTACGAGCAGTACTTC.

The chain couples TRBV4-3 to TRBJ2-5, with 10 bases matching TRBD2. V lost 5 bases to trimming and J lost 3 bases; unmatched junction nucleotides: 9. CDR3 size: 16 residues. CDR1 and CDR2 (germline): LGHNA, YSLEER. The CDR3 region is CASSSSGRVGEETQYF. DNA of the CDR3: TGCGCCAGCAGCTCTAGCGGGAGAGTGGGGGAAGAGACCCAGTACTTC.

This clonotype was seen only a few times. CDR3 coding DNA: TGTGCCATCTCGGACAGCCCTCTCTCTGGGGCCAACGTCCTGACTTTC. Translation: CAISDSPLSGANVLTF. The V call is TRBV12-3 or TRBV12-4, the J call TRBJ2-6; possible D gene TRBD1, 6 bases. V dropped 10 bases and J dropped 0 bases, with 16 bases sitting between them. CDR3 size: 16 residues.

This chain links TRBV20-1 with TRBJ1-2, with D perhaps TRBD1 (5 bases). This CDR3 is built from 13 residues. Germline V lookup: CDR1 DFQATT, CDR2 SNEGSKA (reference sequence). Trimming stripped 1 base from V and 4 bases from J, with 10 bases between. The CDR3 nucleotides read TGCAGTGCTAGAGGGGTAGGGGCCTATGGCTACACCTTC. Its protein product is CSARGVGAYGYTF.

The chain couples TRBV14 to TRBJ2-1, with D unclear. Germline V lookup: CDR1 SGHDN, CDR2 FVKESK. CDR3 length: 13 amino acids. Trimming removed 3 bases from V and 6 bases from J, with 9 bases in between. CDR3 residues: CASSHTQINEQFF. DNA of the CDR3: TGTGCCAGCAGCCATACACAGATCAATGAGCAGTTCTTC.

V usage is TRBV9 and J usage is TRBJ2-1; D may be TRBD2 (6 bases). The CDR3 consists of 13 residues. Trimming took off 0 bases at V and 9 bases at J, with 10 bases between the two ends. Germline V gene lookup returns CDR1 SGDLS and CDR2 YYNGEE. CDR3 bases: TGTGCCAGCAGCGTAGTAACTAGCCTTGAGCAGTTCTTC. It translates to CASSVVTSLEQFF.

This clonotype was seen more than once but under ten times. The DNA of the CDR3 is TGCAGTGCTAGAAACGGGGGCAGGGAGACCCAGTACTTC. Translating gives CSARNGGRETQYF. The rearrangement links TRBV20-1 to TRBJ2-5, with D perhaps matching TRBD1 or TRBD2 (6 bases each). The V end was cut by 2 bases, the J end by 5 bases, with 12 bases between. Looked up from germline, CDR1 is DFQATT and CDR2 is SNEGSKA (reference sequence). The CDR3 totals 13 residues.

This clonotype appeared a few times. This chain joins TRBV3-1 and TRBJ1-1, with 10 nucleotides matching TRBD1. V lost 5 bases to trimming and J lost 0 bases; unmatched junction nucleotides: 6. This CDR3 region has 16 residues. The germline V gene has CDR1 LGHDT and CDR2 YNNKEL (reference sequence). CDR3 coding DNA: TGTGCCAGCAGCATTTGGACAGGGGGTATGAACACTGAAGCTTTCTTT. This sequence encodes CASSIWTGGMNTEAFF.